The clone carrying this TCR beta chain was counted once. The data belong to a study of OX40 agonist ivuxolimab in advanced cancers. The repertoire was sequenced with immunoSEQ multiplex PCR; TCRdb's copy has only in-frame clones and lacks some. The table records 70,000 or so clones, 75% to 90% of them present only once. Germline CDR1 reads MNHNS; CDR2 reads SASEGT. The V gene lost 11 bases and the J gene lost 0 bases, with 13 bases spanning the gap. The CDR3 runs 13 residues. The sequenced sample was CD4+ or CD8+ T cells sorted from blood, obtained in a trial of the OX40 agonist ivuxolimab. This sequence was found in an adult with an advanced solid tumor such as melanoma, head and neck, liver or kidney cancer. The chain uses TRBV6-1 and TRBJ1-1; the D gene is possibly TRBD1 (5 bases). The CDR3, as DNA: TGTGCCGGTAGACAGCTGATGAACACTGAAGCTTTCTTT. Amino acids: CAGRQLMNTEAFF.